A selection of T cell receptor beta chains follows, all from one sample in a study of blood T cell repertoires in COVID-19. Repertoires were generated with immunoSEQ multiplex PCR, while TCRdb's copy carries only in-frame clones and drops some. Of around 160,000 clones listed, approximately 85% are singletons. Sequencing used peripheral blood. The receptors here all came from a woman aged 60 to 75 with COVID-19, enrolled during active disease. Each CDR3 is given with its conserved first and last residue. A D gene is named only where the DNA matches it firmly. The size entry is marked missing in some rows and otherwise reads once, few, many or a size class.

CDR3aa: CSVRSGGVETQYF; CDR3nt: TGCAGCGTCCGATCAGGGGGCGTGGAGACCCAGTACTTC; v_gene: TRBV29-1; d_gene: TRBD1; j_gene: TRBJ2-5; abundance: .
CDR3aa: CASRADRDFAYEQYF; CDR3nt: TGTGCCAGCAGAGCGGACAGGGACTTCGCCTACGAGCAGTACTTC; v_gene: TRBV7-2; d_gene: TRBD1; j_gene: TRBJ2-7; abundance: .
CDR3aa: CASSLRTSGGETQYF; CDR3nt: TGTGCCAGCAGCTTAAGGACTAGCGGGGGGGAGACCCAGTACTTC; v_gene: TRBV7-9; d_gene: TRBD2; j_gene: TRBJ2-5; abundance: once
CDR3aa: CASSFRRAGGRYEQFF; CDR3nt: TGTGCCAGCAGCTTCCGACGAGCGGGGGGTCGTTATGAGCAGTTCTTC; v_gene: TRBV7-8; d_gene: TRBD2; j_gene: TRBJ2-1; abundance: .
CDR3aa: CATRQGQNQPQHF; CDR3nt: TGTGCCACCAGACAGGGGCAGAATCAGCCCCAGCATTTT; v_gene: TRBV10-3; d_gene: TRBD1; j_gene: TRBJ1-5; abundance: .
CDR3aa: CASSNRGRGSTEAFF; CDR3nt: TGTGCCAGCAGCAACCGAGGAAGGGGGAGCACTGAAGCTTTCTTT; v_gene: TRBV5-4; d_gene: .; j_gene: TRBJ1-1; abundance: few
CDR3aa: CASSLVQIGGELFF; CDR3nt: TGTGCCAGCAGCTTAGTACAGATCGGCGGGGAGCTGTTTTTT; v_gene: TRBV11-2; d_gene: .; j_gene: TRBJ2-2; abundance: few
CDR3aa: CASSEYQGSYNEQFF; CDR3nt: TGTGCCAGCAGTGAATATCAGGGTTCCTACAATGAGCAGTTCTTC; v_gene: TRBV6-1; d_gene: .; j_gene: TRBJ2-1; abundance: .
CDR3aa: CASSLDRDSNQPQHF; CDR3nt: TGTGCCAGCAGCCTAGACAGGGATAGCAATCAGCCCCAGCATTTT; v_gene: TRBV21-1; d_gene: .; j_gene: TRBJ1-5; abundance: .
CDR3aa: CASSQVDWGDEQYF; CDR3nt: TGTGCCAGCAGCCAAGTAGACTGGGGGGACGAGCAGTACTTC; v_gene: TRBV3-1/TRBV3-2; d_gene: .; j_gene: TRBJ2-7; abundance: .